These 19 T cell receptor beta chains were all obtained from the same sample, sequenced in a study of cytomegalovirus exposure and HLA in healthy donors. With 60 Vbeta and 13 Jbeta primers, the PCR was carried out. TCRdb keeps only in-frame clones here, not all; method: immunoSEQ multiplex PCR. The sample lists some 110,000 clones, 81% seen once, with under 4% in the top ten. Sequencing input: PBMCs. The source of these receptors is a young woman in good health and CMV-seronegative.

V gene TRBV15 combines with J gene TRBJ2-7, with D possibly TRBD1 on 5 matching bases. The germline V and J ends were trimmed by 0 bases and 3 bases, with 9 bases remaining between them. The CDR3 is made up of 14 amino acids. In germline, CDR1 is LNHNV, CDR2 YYDKDF (reference sequence). The CDR3 here is CATSREGVSYEQYF. In DNA, the CDR3 is TGTGCCACCAGCAGAGAAGGGGTGAGCTACGAGCAGTACTTC.

V usage is TRBV10-1 and J usage is TRBJ2-2, with TRBD1 matching 8 bases. V trimming: 3 bases; J trimming: 2 bases; junction bases outside the gene matches: 8. CDR1 and CDR2 from the germline V gene are WNHNN and SYGVQD (reference sequence). The CDR3 length is 17 residues. The CDR3 coding sequence is TGCGCCAGCAGTGAATGGGGGACAGGCAGAAACACCGGGGAGCTGTTTTTT. Amino acid sequence: CASSEWGTGRNTGELFF.

The genes are TRBV5-1 and TRBJ1-2; a possible D gene is TRBD1 (6 bases). CDR3 length: 12 amino acids. The germline V gene encodes CDR1 SGHRS and CDR2 YFSETQ. The V end was cut by 2 bases, the J end by 8 bases, with 10 bases between. DNA of the CDR3: TGCGCCAGCAGCTTAAACAGGGACGGCTACACCTTC. This translates into CASSLNRDGYTF.

This clone was detected once. The chain carries TRBV7-3 and TRBJ1-1; D not resolved. The CDR3 contains 15 residues. The germline gives CDR1 SGHTA, CDR2 FQGTGA. V was pared by 1 base and J by 3 bases, with 12 bases between. DNA of the CDR3: TGTGCCAGCAGCTTAAATCCGGGGTCCGACACTGAAGCTTTCTTT. Translated: CASSLNPGSDTEAFF.

The chain employs TRBV6-5 and TRBJ1-2; no clear D gene. V shed 8 bases and J shed 0 bases, with 7 bases lying between them. The CDR3 spans 12 residues. Germline CDR1 is MNHEY and CDR2 is SVGAGI. CDR3 loop: CASARANYGYTF. The CDR3 DNA follows: TGTGCCAGCGCGCGGGCTAACTATGGCTACACCTTC.

V and J are TRBV25-1 and TRBJ2-7; TRBD1 agrees at 10 bases. Germline CDR1 is MGHDK and CDR2 is SYGVNS. The CDR3 spans 15 residues. V trimming: 4 bases; J trimming: 4 bases; junction bases outside the gene matches: 7. CDR3 DNA sequence: TGTGCCAGCAGTGCTCCGGGACAGGGGTTTTACGAGCAGTACTTC. This sequence encodes CASSAPGQGFYEQYF.

The chain links TRBV27 to TRBJ2-3; 7 bases are a match to TRBD1. Looked up from germline, CDR1 is MNHEY and CDR2 is SMNVEV (reference sequence). The CDR3 consists of 16 residues. J gave up 2 bases and V 8 bases, and 13 bases lay outside the gene matches. The CDR3 reads CASHQTDREHTDTQYF. CDR3 nucleotides: TGTGCCAGCCACCAAACTGACAGGGAACACACAGATACGCAGTATTTT.

The V and J genes are TRBV4-3 and TRBJ2-7, with D unresolved. V lost 3 bases, J lost 0 bases, and 15 bases lay in between. The germline V gene has CDR1 LGHNA and CDR2 YSLEER. The CDR3 has 16 amino acids. The CDR3 sequence is CASSHRLGESSYEQYF. CDR3 nucleotide sequence: TGCGCCAGCAGCCACCGGCTGGGCGAGAGCTCCTACGAGCAGTACTTC.

The V call is TRBV11-2, the J call TRBJ1-4; D gene ambiguous. The CDR3 is 12 amino acids. Looked up from germline, CDR1 is SGHAT and CDR2 is FQNNGV. V lost 4 bases, J lost 4 bases, and 4 bases lay in between. The CDR3: CASSSYNEKLFF. The CDR3 DNA follows: TGTGCCAGCAGCTCTTATAATGAAAAACTGTTTTTT.

This clone came up once. This sequence joins TRBV11-3 and TRBJ2-7, with 9 nucleotides matching TRBD2. CDR1 is SGHNT, CDR2 YENEEA, per germline. CDR3 length: 13 amino acids. The trim removed 5 bases at V and 6 bases at J, leaving 5 bases unmatched. The CDR3 reads CASSISGSGEQYF. As DNA, the CDR3 is TGTGCCAGCAGCATTAGCGGGAGTGGCGAGCAGTACTTC. Full variable domain (remainder filled in from reference TRBV11-3 and TRBJ2-7): EAGVVQSPRYKIIEKKQPVAFWCNPISGHNTLYWYLQNLGQGPELLIRYENEEAVDDSQLPKDRFSAERLKGVDSTLKIQPAELGDSAVYLCASSISGSGEQYFGPGTRLTVT.

The V gene is TRBV5-3, the J gene TRBJ2-7, with TRBD2 matching 10 bases. TRBV5-3 is placed among ORFs of uncertain function. CDR3 length: 15 amino acids. The V and J ends lost 4 bases and 3 bases, in that order; junction bases with no gene match: 7. CDR3 amino acids: CARSLRLAGVYEQYF. CDR3 DNA sequence: TGTGCCAGAAGCCTGAGACTAGCGGGCGTCTACGAGCAGTACTTC.

The V gene is TRBV10-3, the J gene TRBJ2-7; 10 bases align to TRBD2. There are 15 residues in the CDR3. After removal of 6 bases from V and 4 bases from J, the junction contained 9 bases not matched to a gene. The V gene's germline CDR1 is ENHRY and CDR2 SYGVKD. The CDR3 region is CAIRPASGRAYEQYF. CDR3 in DNA: TGTGCCATCAGGCCCGCTAGCGGGAGAGCGTACGAGCAGTACTTC.

This clone was recorded once. The chain has TRBV4-3 and TRBJ1-4; 11 positions match TRBD1. J gave up 5 bases and V 0 bases, and 5 bases lay outside the gene matches. The CDR3 covers 17 residues. Germline V gene data show CDR1 as LGHNA and CDR2 as YSLEER. The CDR3 region is CASSQDPGTGGNEKLFF. The CDR3 coding sequence is TGCGCCAGCAGCCAAGATCCCGGGACAGGGGGGAATGAAAAACTGTTTTTT.

The rearrangement joins TRBV7-2 to TRBJ2-4, with 8 bases lining up with TRBD1. The length of the CDR3 is 16 residues. V shed 1 base and J 1 base; nucleotides not matched to a gene: 3. CDR1 and CDR2 from the germline V gene are SGHTA and FQGNSA. As DNA, the CDR3 is TGTGCCAGCAGCTTAGATTGGGACAGGGCCAAAAACATTCAGTACTTC. It translates to CASSLDWDRAKNIQYF.

This chain joins TRBV5-1 and TRBJ1-1; D may be TRBD1 (6 bases). The CDR3 length is 15 residues. CDR1 is SGHRS and CDR2 is YFSETQ in the germline V gene. The V end lost 1 base, the J end lost 5 bases, and 15 bases lay between the germline ends. In DNA form, the CDR3 reads TGCGCCAGCAGCTTGTCAGGGGCGTCGTTAACTGAAGCTTTCTTT. Translation gives CASSLSGASLTEAFF.

The gene calls are TRBV7-2 and TRBJ1-1; 8 bases are a match to TRBD1. Per germline, CDR1 SGHTA and CDR2 FQGNSA. The CDR3 spans 17 residues. V gave up 6 bases and J gave up 3 bases; unmatched junction bases: 15. CDR3 coding DNA: TGTGCCAGCAGACTATGGGGCCCGGGGACAGGCCACACTGAAGCTTTCTTT. Encoded protein: CASRLWGPGTGHTEAFF. The complete variable domain, with remaining parts taken from reference TRBV7-2 and TRBJ1-1, reads GAGVSQSPSNKVTEKGKDVELRCDPISGHTALYWYRQSLGQGLEFLIYFQGNSAPDKSGLPSDRFSAERTGGSVSTLTIQRTQQEDSAVYLCASRLWGPGTGHTEAFFGQGTRLTVV.

The chain employs TRBV11-2 and TRBJ2-5; D perhaps matches TRBD2 (5 bases). The CDR3 totals 14 residues. V was pared by 1 base and J by 7 bases, with 13 bases between. Per the germline V gene, CDR1 is SGHAT and CDR2 is FQNNGV. This CDR3 is CASSLGVAKATQYF. The CDR3 nucleotides are TGTGCCAGCAGCTTAGGGGTAGCGAAGGCGACCCAGTACTTC.

Details on this clone: The conserved final phenylalanine or tryptophan is absent from the CDR3, which likely points to a read error. It is unclear where the CDR3 begins or ends on the DNA, so no DNA is shown, and the CDR3 is as TCRdb lists it. The chain links TRBV11-2 to TRBJ2-7; the table's D gene call, TRBD2, was not cross checked with the DNA. The CDR3 is 13 amino acids long, termini counted. Germline CDR1 SGHAT, CDR2 FQNNGV. The CDR3 sequence is CASSLALGGRALS.

Regarding this clone: Other DNA sequences within the sample encode an identical CDR3. This rearrangement joins TRBV15 to TRBJ2-7; 12 nucleotides agree with TRBD1. CDR3 length: 14 residues. The J segment lost 7 bases and the V segment lost 3 bases, leaving 4 bases of the junction unmatched. Germline CDR1 and CDR2: LNHNV and YYDKDF (reference sequence). CDR3: CATSRGQGAGEQYF. The CDR3 DNA reads TGTGCCACCAGCAGGGGACAGGGGGCGGGGGAGCAGTACTTC. Full variable domain (remainder filled in from reference TRBV15 and TRBJ2-7): DAMVIQNPRYQVTQFGKPVTLSCSQTLNHNVMYWYQQKSSQAPKLLFHYYDKDFNNEADTPDNFQSRRPNTSFCFLDIRSPGLGDTAMYLCATSRGQGAGEQYFGPGTRLTVT.